The clone carrying this TCR beta chain was observed a few times. Documented time point: pretreatment peripheral blood. The CDR3 totals 14 residues. The V gene lost 3 bases and the J gene lost 3 bases, with 11 bases spanning the gap. In germline, CDR1 is KGHSH, CDR2 LQKENI. TCRdb keeps only in-frame clones here, not all; method: immunoSEQ multiplex PCR. The table includes 85,000 to 95,000 clones, 90% detected once. This sample is part of a study of PD-L1 blockade in urothelial cancer. This receptor was taken from a man between 60 and 75 years old with urothelial cancer. This specimen was PBMCs, taken around atezolizumab (anti-PD-L1) treatment. V is TRBV18 and J is TRBJ2-5, with D tentatively TRBD2 (5 bases). As DNA, the CDR3 is TGTGCCAGCTCACCTTCCCCCGGGAAAGAGACCCAGTACTTC. This codes for CASSPSPGKETQYF.